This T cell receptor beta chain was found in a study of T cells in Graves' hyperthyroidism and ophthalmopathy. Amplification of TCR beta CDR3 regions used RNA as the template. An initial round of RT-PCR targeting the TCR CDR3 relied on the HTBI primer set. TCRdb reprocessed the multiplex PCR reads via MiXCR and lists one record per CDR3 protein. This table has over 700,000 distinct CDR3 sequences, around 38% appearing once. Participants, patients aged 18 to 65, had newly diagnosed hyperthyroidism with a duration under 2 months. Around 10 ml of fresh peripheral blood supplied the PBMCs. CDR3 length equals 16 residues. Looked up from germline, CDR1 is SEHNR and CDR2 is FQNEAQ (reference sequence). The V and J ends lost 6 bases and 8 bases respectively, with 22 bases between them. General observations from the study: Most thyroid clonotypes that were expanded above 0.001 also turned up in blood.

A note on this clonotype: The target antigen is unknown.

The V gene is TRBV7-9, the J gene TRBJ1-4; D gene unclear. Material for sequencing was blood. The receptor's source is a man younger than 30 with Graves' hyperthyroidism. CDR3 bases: TGTGCCAGCAGAGGCCCTAGCGGAACAGTGAGGGAAAAACTGTTTTTT. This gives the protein CASRGPSGTVREKLFF.